The entry below describes one T cell receptor (beta chain). This sample stems from a study of T cells in Graves' hyperthyroidism and ophthalmopathy. Study-wide context: Upon initial diagnosis and before any treatment, peripheral blood was collected.

Using RNA transcripts as the source, TCR beta CDR3 regions were amplified. The TCR CDR3 was amplified in a first-round RT-PCR using the HTBI primer set. TCRdb redid the calling of the multiplex PCR reads with MiXCR, one entry per CDR3 protein. Among 660,000 or so distinct CDR3 sequences listed, 20% to 25% were seen once. Ophthalmopathy in the patients scored at least 3 on Clinical Activity Score and at least 4 on NOSPECS grade, lasting under 3 months. This CDR3 is 13 amino acids long. The V gene's germline CDR1 is MNHEY and CDR2 SMNVEV (reference sequence). V was cut by 0 bases and J by 13 bases, with 12 bases left in between.

Material for sequencing was blood. The chain is built from TRBV27 and TRBJ2-2, with D possibly TRBD1 on 5 matching bases. The TCR comes from a man aged 25-45 years with Graves' ophthalmopathy. In DNA form, the CDR3 reads TGTGCCAGCAGTTTATCCCCCGACAGTTGGCTGTTTTTT. Translation gives CASSLSPDSWLFF.